Each of the 24 T cell receptor beta chains below was sequenced from the same sample in a study of blood T cell repertoires in COVID-19. Sequenced by immunoSEQ multiplex PCR; TCRdb stores in-frame clones only, minus some. This table holds more than 250,000 clones, roughly 84% found once. Sequencing was done on a sample of peripheral blood. These receptors all come from a man aged 50 to 60 with active or convalescent COVID-19.

This chain links TRBV7-2 with TRBJ2-1, with D perhaps TRBD2 (5 bases). Germline CDR1 and CDR2: SGHTA and FQGNSA. The CDR3 has 15 residues. V was shortened by 2 bases and J by 5 bases, with 13 bases between the two germline ends. As DNA, the CDR3 is TGTGCCAGCAGCTTAAGTGCTAGCCCCCACAATGAGCAGTTCTTC. This sequence encodes CASSLSASPHNEQFF.

The chain uses TRBV3-1 (or the pseudogene TRBV3-2) and TRBJ2-7, with a tentative D call TRBD1 (6 bases). The CDR3 spans 14 residues. Trimming pared 1 base from V and 7 bases from J, leaving 14 bases between. Germline CDR1 is LGHDT and CDR2 is YNNKEL (reference sequence). In nucleotides, the CDR3 is TGTGCCAGCAGCCAAGGATTACAGGGTGGAGAGCAGTACTTC. Amino acids: CASSQGLQGGEQYF.

This clone has a handful of counts. The gene calls are TRBV7-7 and TRBJ2-2, with 8 bases fitting TRBD2. The CDR3 consists of 17 residues. Germline assignment: CDR1 SSHAT and CDR2 FNYEAQ (reference sequence). After removal of 6 bases from V and 3 bases from J, the junction contained 12 bases not matched to a gene. The CDR3 bases are TGTGCCAGCAGTTTATTACCGGGACTAGGAGACACCGGGGAGCTGTTTTTT. Residues: CASSLLPGLGDTGELFF.

This chain connects TRBV30 to TRBJ2-2, with 7 bases matching TRBD1. This CDR3 has 16 amino acids. The V and J ends lost 5 bases and 1 base, in that order; junction bases with no gene match: 10. CDR1 and CDR2 (germline): GTSNPN, SVGIG (reference sequence). CDR3 bases: TGTGCCTGGCGGGGACAGCAACTACGGAACACCGGGGAGCTGTTTTTT. This codes for CAWRGQQLRNTGELFF.

The CDR3: CASSATEINTQYF. The CDR3 region has the DNA TGTGCCAGCAGCGCGACGGAGATTAATACGCAGTATTTT. The J gene is TRBJ2-3, the V gene TRBV9, with D hard to call. The CDR3 has 13 amino acids. Germline CDR1 reads SGDLS; CDR2 reads YYNGEE. V shed 3 bases and J shed 7 bases, with 12 bases lying between them. Supplemented by reference TRBV9 and TRBJ2-3, the full variable domain reads DSGVTQTPKHLITATGQRVTLRCSPRSGDLSVYWYQQSLDQGLQFLIQYYNGEERAKGNILERFSAQQFPDLHSELNLSSLELGDSALYFCASSATEINTQYFGPGTRLTVL.

The CDR3 DNA is TGTGCCAGCAGCCAAGAGACTAGCGGGAACACAGATACGCAGTATTTT. Its protein product is CASSQETSGNTDTQYF. The V call is TRBV4-2, the J call TRBJ2-3; 11 nucleotides match TRBD2. Germline CDR1 LGHNA, CDR2 YNFKEQ. J lost 2 bases, V lost 0 bases, and 1 base had no gene match. The CDR3 covers 16 residues.

The CDR3 is CATQRQGVGYTF. Written as DNA, the CDR3 is TGTGCCACTCAACGGCAGGGGGTTGGCTACACCTTC. The chain uses TRBV19 and TRBJ1-2; 7 positions agree with TRBD1. CDR3 size: 12 residues. Germline V gene data show CDR1 as LNHDA and CDR2 as SQIVND (reference sequence). V shed 10 bases, J shed 7 bases, and the junction held 9 bases outside the gene matches.

V and J are TRBV19 and TRBJ2-3; D is perhaps TRBD1 (5 bases). V was shortened by 5 bases and J by 0 bases, with 18 bases between the two germline ends. The CDR3 loop spans 17 amino acids. In germline, CDR1 is LNHDA, CDR2 SQIVND (reference sequence). The CDR3 is CASSGAGLLYSTDTQYF. CDR3 in DNA: TGTGCCAGTAGTGGGGCAGGGTTGCTGTATAGCACAGATACGCAGTATTTT.

The chain couples TRBV7-9 to TRBJ1-2, with 7 bases matching TRBD1. This CDR3 contains 15 residues. The germline V gene encodes CDR1 SEHNR and CDR2 FQNEAQ (reference sequence). V shed 5 bases and J 6 bases; nucleotides not matched to a gene: 12. CDR3 in amino acids: CASSPLGQIAHGYTF. The CDR3 nucleotides are TGTGCCAGCAGCCCTCTGGGACAGATCGCACATGGCTACACCTTC. Full variable domain (missing parts from reference TRBV7-9 and TRBJ1-2): DTGVSQNPRHKITKRGQNVTFRCDPISEHNRLYWYRQTLGQGPEFLTYFQNEAQLEKSRLLSDRFSAERPKGSFSTLEIQRTEQGDSAMYLCASSPLGQIAHGYTFGSGTRLTVV.

Here the CDR3 DNA reads TGTGCCAGTAGTTCAGGGCCAGCAACGGGCACTGAAGCTTTCTTT. Protein product: CASSSGPATGTEAFF. V and J are TRBV19 and TRBJ1-1; a possible D gene is TRBD1 (5 bases). The CDR3 consists of 15 residues. Germline loops: CDR1 LNHDA, CDR2 SQIVND (reference sequence). Trimming shortened V by 5 bases and J by 4 bases, and 17 bases separated the two germline ends.

J is TRBJ1-2 and V is TRBV15, with TRBD1 as a possible D gene (6 bases). Per germline, CDR1 LNHNV and CDR2 YYDKDF (reference sequence). The ends were cut back, 0 bases at V and 13 bases at J, with 21 bases in the middle. The CDR3 extends over 15 amino acids. CDR3 DNA sequence: TGTGCCACCAGCAGAGATCGACAGGAGGTGGAGACTTTCACCTTC. Amino acids: CATSRDRQEVETFTF. Together with reference TRBV15 and TRBJ1-2, the CDR3 gives the full variable domain: DAMVIQNPRYQVTQFGKPVTLSCSQTLNHNVMYWYQQKSSQAPKLLFHYYDKDFNNEADTPDNFQSRRPNTSFCFLDIRSPGLGDTAMYLCATSRDRQEVETFTFGSGTRLTVV.

The V and J genes are TRBV14 and TRBJ2-7, with TRBD2 matching 15 bases. Unmatched junction bases numbered 9, after V lost 1 base and J lost 2 bases. This CDR3 has 19 residues. Germline lookup yields CDR1 SGHDN and CDR2 FVKESK. CDR3 amino acids: CASSQGSRGLAGGTYEQYF. In nucleotides, the CDR3 is TGTGCCAGCAGCCAAGGATCTCGGGGACTAGCGGGAGGCACCTACGAGCAGTACTTC.

The rearrangement uses TRBV9 and TRBJ1-1; possible D gene TRBD1, 6 bases. The CDR3 sequence is 13 residues long. Germline values: CDR1 SGDLS, CDR2 YYNGEE. Between the trimmed V and J ends, which lost 4 bases and 6 bases, there was a span of 13 bases. CDR3 DNA sequence: TGTGCCAGCAGCTCACGACAGGAGGCTGAAGCTTTCTTT. This encodes CASSSRQEAEAFF.

The CDR3 region is CASQIANTEAFF. The CDR3 bases are TGTGCCAGCCAGATCGCGAACACTGAAGCTTTCTTT. The J gene is TRBJ1-1, the V gene TRBV2; D is unresolved. Germline V lookup: CDR1 SNHLY, CDR2 FYNNEI. V was clipped by 8 bases and J by 1 base, with 8 bases between them. This CDR3 has 12 amino acids.

The genes are TRBV5-1 and TRBJ2-2; weak D call: TRBD1 (6 bases). V lost 4 bases to trimming and J lost 7 bases, with 17 bases between them. The CDR3 sequence is 15 residues long. Germline loops: CDR1 SGHRS, CDR2 YFSETQ. CDR3 residues: CASSPQDSSVGELFF. The CDR3 bases are TGCGCCAGCAGCCCCCAGGACAGTTCGGTCGGGGAGCTGTTTTTT. Full variable domain (remainder filled in from reference TRBV5-1 and TRBJ2-2): KAGVTQTPRYLIKTRGQQVTLSCSPISGHRSVSWYQQTPGQGLQFLFEYFSETQRNKGNFPGRFSGRQFSNSRSEMNVSTLELGDSALYLCASSPQDSSVGELFFGEGSRLTVL.

The gene calls are TRBV24-1 and TRBJ2-1; possible D gene TRBD1, 7 bases. There are 15 residues in the CDR3. The germline V gene encodes CDR1 KGHDR and CDR2 SFDVKD. V was shortened by 5 bases and J by 9 bases, with 19 bases between the two germline ends. CDR3 DNA sequence: TGTGCCACCAGTGGCCCAGGGGGGACTGGTAGTGAGCAGTTCTTC. This translates into CATSGPGGTGSEQFF.

The chain recombines TRBV28 with TRBJ2-3; 7 nucleotides align to TRBD2. V gave up 2 bases and J gave up 1 base; unmatched junction bases: 3. CDR3 length equals 15 residues. CDR1 is MDHEN and CDR2 is SYDVKM in the germline V gene. The CDR3 bases are TGTGCCAGCAGTTTAGGTACTAGCGGCACAGATACGCAGTATTTT. It specifies CASSLGTSGTDTQYF.

This chain connects TRBV5-1 to TRBJ2-1; D call uncertain. The CDR3 contains 15 residues. Per the germline V gene, CDR1 is SGHRS and CDR2 is YFSETQ. Trimming left V 0 bases short and J 0 bases short, with 7 bases between. In nucleotides, the CDR3 is TGCGCCAGCAGCTTGGGGTACAGCTCCTACAATGAGCAGTTCTTC. It is translated as CASSLGYSSYNEQFF.

J is TRBJ1-2 and V is TRBV5-1; TRBD1 might be the D (5 bases). Germline loops: CDR1 SGHRS, CDR2 YFSETQ. This CDR3 has 14 amino acids. V was clipped by 3 bases and J by 6 bases, with 15 bases between them. As DNA, the CDR3 is TGCGCCAGCAGCTCTACCTACACCAGGGATGGCTACACCTTC. This sequence encodes CASSSTYTRDGYTF.

The chain has TRBV19 and TRBJ1-2; 10 bases map to TRBD1. Germline CDR1 LNHDA, CDR2 SQIVND (reference sequence). V lost 7 bases, J lost 7 bases, and 12 bases stayed unmatched. The CDR3 runs 15 residues. The CDR3 sequence: CASTPRDRGPAGYTF. The CDR3, as DNA: TGTGCCAGTACTCCCCGTGACAGGGGGCCAGCTGGCTACACCTTC.

V and J are TRBV13 and TRBJ2-7, with 7 bases fitting TRBD1. The germline CDR1 and CDR2 sequences are PRHDT and FYEKMQ (reference sequence). The V gene end was trimmed by 5 bases and the J gene end by 7 bases; junction bases not matched to a gene: 8. The CDR3 extends over 13 amino acids. As DNA, the CDR3 is TGTGCCAGCAGCCGAGGGACAGAAAATGAGCAGTACTTC. As protein: CASSRGTENEQYF. Together with reference TRBV13 and TRBJ2-7, the CDR3 gives the full variable domain: AAGVIQSPRHLIKEKRETATLKCYPIPRHDTVYWYQQGPGQDPQFLISFYEKMQSDKGSIPDRFSAQQFSDYHSELNMSSLELGDSALYFCASSRGTENEQYFGPGTRLTVT.

The chain uses TRBV4-2 and TRBJ2-1; TRBD2 aligns across 8 bases. CDR3 length: 17 residues. Germline V CDR1 and CDR2: LGHNA, YNFKEQ. V lost 4 bases to trimming and J lost 6 bases; unmatched junction nucleotides: 14. CDR3 loop: CASSLTASGGLINEQFF. For the CDR3, the DNA is TGTGCCAGCAGCCTGACCGCATCGGGGGGGCTAATCAATGAGCAGTTCTTC.

In the case of this clone: This specimen includes other DNA sequences encoding the same CDR3. The genes are TRBV5-4 and TRBJ2-2; 8 bases are shared with TRBD2. Germline CDR1 is SGHNT and CDR2 is YYREEE (reference sequence). J gave up 1 base and V 0 bases, and 2 bases lay outside the gene matches. The CDR3 spans 16 residues. DNA of the CDR3: TGTGCCAGCAGCTTGGGCCGGGGGGGGAACACCGGGGAGCTGTTTTTT. This codes for CASSLGRGGNTGELFF.

This clone showed up just a few times. The chain is built from TRBV14 and TRBJ2-6; 8 bases fit TRBD1. Trimming cost V 5 bases and J 0 bases; bases outside gene matches: 15. Per germline, CDR1 SGHDN and CDR2 FVKESK. The CDR3 has 20 residues. CDR3 in DNA: TGTGCCAGCAGCGCAAGCTCATGGACAGGGCGTGGCTCTGGGGCCAACGTCCTGACTTTC. It specifies CASSASSWTGRGSGANVLTF.